The clone carrying this TCR beta chain was recorded only once. Its antigen is undetermined. This record belongs to a study of Ad26.COV2.S vaccination and SARS-CoV-2 variants. Indicated treatment: about 20 received Ad26.COV2.S at low or high dose, single or two shots; roughly five received placebo; per-sample allocation not given. Samples analyzed were those drawn on day 63 after the first vaccine or placebo injection. Study outcomes and limitations: Non-spike TCR breadth was similar in vaccine and placebo recipients.

Germline CDR1 MDHEN, CDR2 SYDVKM. The CDR3 has 13 amino acids. The V gene lost 8 bases and the J gene lost 11 bases, with 16 bases spanning the gap. Libraries were prepared by immunoSEQ multiplex PCR; TCRdb keeps only in-frame clonotypes and omits some of them. The table lists 360,000 or so clones, about nine tenths of them singletons. The sequence derives from a person aged 18 to 59 who received the Ad26.COV2.S COVID-19 vaccine or a placebo. The sequencing used peripheral blood, collected in a trial of Ad26.COV2.S vaccine versus placebo. This chain uses TRBV28 with TRBJ2-6; TRBD1 is a possible D gene (6 bases). In DNA form, the CDR3 reads TGTGCCAGCTCTCCAGGGGTGGGCGACGTCCTGACTTTC. Its protein is CASSPGVGDVLTF.